This entry lists 7 T cell receptor beta chains sequenced from one sample in a study of preoperative IRX-2 immunotherapy in early breast cancer. Stated treatment: preoperative locoregional IRX-2 cytokine immunotherapy. Clones were sequenced by immunoSEQ multiplex PCR, and TCRdb holds only the in-frame ones, with some missing. The table lists several thousand clones, 69% of them singletons. Here the sequenced sample was tumor tissue, taken before IRX-2 immunotherapy. Every receptor here comes from a human donor with breast cancer.

This clone is large within its sample. The CDR3 is CAISEITDTQYF. The CDR3 DNA is TGTGCCATCAGTGAGATTACAGATACGCAGTATTTT. The chain has TRBV10-3 and TRBJ2-3; no clear D gene. The germline gives CDR1 ENHRY, CDR2 SYGVKD. The CDR3 covers 12 residues. V lost 2 bases and J 3 bases, leaving 3 bases between the germline ends.

This chain connects TRBV6-8 to TRBJ1-2; 11 bases line up with TRBD1. With 7 bases clipped from V and 6 bases from J, the junction kept 13 bases outside the gene matches. CDR1 is MNHGY, CDR2 SAAAGT, per germline. The CDR3 has 16 residues. DNA for the CDR3: TGTGCCAGCACCCTGGACAGGGGGCGCGTTGCCCATGGCTACACCTTC. This translates into CASTLDRGRVAHGYTF.

The J gene is TRBJ1-1, the V gene TRBV19; 9 bases match TRBD1. CDR3 length: 13 residues. Germline V gives CDR1 LNHDA, CDR2 SQIVND (reference sequence). V lost 10 bases to trimming and J lost 5 bases; unmatched junction nucleotides: 8. This CDR3 is CAISDRGNTEAFF. CDR3 bases: TGTGCCATTTCAGACAGGGGGAATACTGAAGCTTTCTTT.

This clone was observed a handful of times. The chain has TRBV7-2 and TRBJ2-7, with TRBD1 as a possible D gene (6 bases). With 5 bases removed from V and 6 bases from J, the gap between germline ends came to 14 bases. From germline, CDR1 is SGHTA and CDR2 FQGNSA. The CDR3 has 13 amino acids. DNA for the CDR3: TGTGCCAGCAGCCCCAACCAGGGGTCCGAGCAGTACTTC. It yields the protein CASSPNQGSEQYF. The full variable domain, in which reference TRBV7-2 and TRBJ2-7 provide the parts outside the CDR3, is GAGVSQSPSNKVTEKGKDVELRCDPISGHTALYWYRQSLGQGLEFLIYFQGNSAPDKSGLPSDRFSAERTGGSVSTLTIQRTQQEDSAVYLCASSPNQGSEQYFGPGTRLTVT.

This clone has more than one count but fewer than ten. The CDR3 spells CASSLGSAPNEKLFF. The DNA of the CDR3 is TGTGCCAGCAGCTTAGGAAGCGCCCCCAATGAAAAACTGTTTTTT. This chain joins TRBV11-3 and TRBJ1-4; no definite D call. V lost 1 base and J 5 bases, leaving 11 bases between the germline ends. CDR1 and CDR2 (germline): SGHNT, YENEEA. The CDR3 has 15 amino acids.

The chain links TRBV23-1 to TRBJ2-3; 12 bases fit TRBD2. TRBV23-1 is labeled an ORF, and its function is uncertain. There are 15 residues in the CDR3. With 6 bases clipped from V and 5 bases from J, the junction kept 6 bases outside the gene matches. CDR3 sequence: CASSASGGALDTQYF. In DNA, the CDR3 is TGCGCCAGCAGCGCTAGCGGGGGGGCGTTAGATACGCAGTATTTT.

J is TRBJ2-1 and V is TRBV5-3; D not resolved. TRBV5-3 is reported as an ORF; its role is uncertain. The V end lost 0 bases, the J end lost 2 bases, and 9 bases lay between the germline ends. The CDR3 runs to 15 residues. CDR3 sequence (DNA): TGTGCCAGAAGCTTGGGTGTGACACCCTACAATGAGCAGTTCTTC. Encoded protein: CARSLGVTPYNEQFF.